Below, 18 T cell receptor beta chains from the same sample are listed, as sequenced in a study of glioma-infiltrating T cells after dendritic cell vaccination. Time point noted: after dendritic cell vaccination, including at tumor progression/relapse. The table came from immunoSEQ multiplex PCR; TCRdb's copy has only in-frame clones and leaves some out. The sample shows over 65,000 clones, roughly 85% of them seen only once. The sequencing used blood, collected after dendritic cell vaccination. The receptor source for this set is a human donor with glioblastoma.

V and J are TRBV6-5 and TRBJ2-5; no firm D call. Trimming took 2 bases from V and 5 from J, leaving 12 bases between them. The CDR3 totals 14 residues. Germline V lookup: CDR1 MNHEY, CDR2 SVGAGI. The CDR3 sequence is CASSYENRRETQYF. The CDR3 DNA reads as TGTGCCAGCAGTTACGAGAATAGGCGGGAGACCCAGTACTTC.

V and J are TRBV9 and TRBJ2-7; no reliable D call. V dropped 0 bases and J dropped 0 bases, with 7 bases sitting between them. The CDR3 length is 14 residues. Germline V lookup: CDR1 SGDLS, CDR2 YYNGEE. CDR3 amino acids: CASSVGADSYEQYF. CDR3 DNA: TGTGCCAGCAGCGTAGGTGCAGACTCCTACGAGCAGTACTTC.

The CDR3 nucleotides read TGTGCCAGCAGTTACAAGTACGGGACAGGGGAGGACGAGCAGTACTTC. The encoded protein is CASSYKYGTGEDEQYF. The chain uses TRBV6-5 and TRBJ2-7, with 10 bases fitting TRBD1. Germline-derived CDR1 and CDR2 are MNHEY and SVGAGI. There are 16 residues in the CDR3. The ends lost 2 bases at V and 5 bases at J; junction bases unmatched: 9.

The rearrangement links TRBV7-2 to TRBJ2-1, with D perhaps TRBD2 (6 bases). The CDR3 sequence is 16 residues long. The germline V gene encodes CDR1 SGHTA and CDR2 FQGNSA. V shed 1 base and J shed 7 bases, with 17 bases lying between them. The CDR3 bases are TGTGCCAGCAGCTTAGGGGTTAGCGGACGTCCTAATGAGCAGTTCTTC. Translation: CASSLGVSGRPNEQFF.

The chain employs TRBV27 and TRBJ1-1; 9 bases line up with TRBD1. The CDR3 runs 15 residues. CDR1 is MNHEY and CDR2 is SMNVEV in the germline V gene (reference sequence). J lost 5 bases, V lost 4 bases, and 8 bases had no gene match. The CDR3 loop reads CASSSGQGRRTEAFF. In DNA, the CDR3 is TGTGCCAGCAGTTCGGGACAGGGAAGAAGGACTGAAGCTTTCTTT.

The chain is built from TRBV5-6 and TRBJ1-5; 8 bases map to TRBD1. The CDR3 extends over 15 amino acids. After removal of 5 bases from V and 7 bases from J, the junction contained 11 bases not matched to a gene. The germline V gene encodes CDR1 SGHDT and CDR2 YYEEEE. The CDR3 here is CASRSQGALGQPQHF. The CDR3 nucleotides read TGTGCCAGCAGGTCCCAGGGGGCTTTGGGACAGCCCCAGCATTTT.

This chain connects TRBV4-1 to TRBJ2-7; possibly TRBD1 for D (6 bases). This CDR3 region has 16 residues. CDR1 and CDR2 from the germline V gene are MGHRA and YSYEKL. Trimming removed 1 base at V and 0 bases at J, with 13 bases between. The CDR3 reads CASSQAGGLISYEQYF. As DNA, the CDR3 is TGCGCCAGCAGCCAAGCTGGGGGCCTCATCTCCTACGAGCAGTACTTC.

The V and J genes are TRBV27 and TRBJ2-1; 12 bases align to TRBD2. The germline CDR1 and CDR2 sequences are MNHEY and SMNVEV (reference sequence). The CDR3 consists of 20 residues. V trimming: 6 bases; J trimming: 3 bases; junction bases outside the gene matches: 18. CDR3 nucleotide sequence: TGTGCCAGCAGGGCCTGGGCGGTGGGCCTGACTAGCGGGAGCTACAATGAGCAGTTCTTC. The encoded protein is CASRAWAVGLTSGSYNEQFF.

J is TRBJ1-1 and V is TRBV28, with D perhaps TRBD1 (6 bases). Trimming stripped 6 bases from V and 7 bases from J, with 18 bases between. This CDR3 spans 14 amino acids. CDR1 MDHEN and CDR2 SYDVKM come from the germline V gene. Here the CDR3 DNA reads TGTGCCAGCAGCCTCCAGAACAGGGAGGGTGAAGCTTTCTTT. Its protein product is CASSLQNREGEAFF.

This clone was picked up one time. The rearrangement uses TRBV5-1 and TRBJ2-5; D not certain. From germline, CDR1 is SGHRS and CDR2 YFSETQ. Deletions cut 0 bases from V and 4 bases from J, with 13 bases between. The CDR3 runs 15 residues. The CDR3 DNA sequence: TGCGCCAGCAGCTTGGAAGGTCTAGTTGGAGAGACCCAGTACTTC. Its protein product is CASSLEGLVGETQYF.

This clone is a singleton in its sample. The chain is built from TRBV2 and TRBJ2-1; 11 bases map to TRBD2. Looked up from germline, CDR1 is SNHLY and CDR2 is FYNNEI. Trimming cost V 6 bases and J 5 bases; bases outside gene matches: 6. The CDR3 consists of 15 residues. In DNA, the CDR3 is TGTGCCAGCAGGGACTCTAGCGGGAGGCACAATGAGCAGTTCTTC. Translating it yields CASRDSSGRHNEQFF.

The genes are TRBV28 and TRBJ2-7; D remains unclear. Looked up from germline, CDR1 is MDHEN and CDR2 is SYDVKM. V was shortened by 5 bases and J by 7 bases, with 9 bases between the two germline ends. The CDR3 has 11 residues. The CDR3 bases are TGTGCCAGCAGTATACGCGCGGAGCAGTACTTC. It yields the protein CASSIRAEQYF.

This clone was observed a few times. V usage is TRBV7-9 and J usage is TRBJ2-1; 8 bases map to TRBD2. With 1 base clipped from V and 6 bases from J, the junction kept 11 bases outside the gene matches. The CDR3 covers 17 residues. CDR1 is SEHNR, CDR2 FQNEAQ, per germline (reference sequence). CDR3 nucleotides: TGTGCCAGCAGCTTAGTAGCCGGGACTAGGAAGGCCAATGAGCAGTTCTTC. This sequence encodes CASSLVAGTRKANEQFF.

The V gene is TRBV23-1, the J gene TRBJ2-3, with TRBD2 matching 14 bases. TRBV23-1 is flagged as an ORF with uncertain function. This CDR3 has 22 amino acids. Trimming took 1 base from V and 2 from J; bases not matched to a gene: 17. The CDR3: CASSQCGRGLAGEVGYTDTQYF. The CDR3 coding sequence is TGCGCCAGCAGTCAATGCGGTAGGGGACTAGCGGGAGAGGTTGGATACACAGATACGCAGTATTTT.

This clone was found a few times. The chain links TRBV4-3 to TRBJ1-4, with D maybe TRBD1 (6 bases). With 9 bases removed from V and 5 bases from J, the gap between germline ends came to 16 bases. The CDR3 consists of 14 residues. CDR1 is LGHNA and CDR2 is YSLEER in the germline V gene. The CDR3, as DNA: TGCGCCAGTGGATCGGGGGGCCCGAATGAAAAACTGTTTTTT. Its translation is CASGSGGPNEKLFF.

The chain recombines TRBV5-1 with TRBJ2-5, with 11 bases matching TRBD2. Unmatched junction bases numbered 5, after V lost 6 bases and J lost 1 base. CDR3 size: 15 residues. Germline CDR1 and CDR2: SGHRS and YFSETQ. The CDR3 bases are TGCGCCAGCACCCGACTAGCGGGGAGCCAAGAGACCCAGTACTTC. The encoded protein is CASTRLAGSQETQYF.

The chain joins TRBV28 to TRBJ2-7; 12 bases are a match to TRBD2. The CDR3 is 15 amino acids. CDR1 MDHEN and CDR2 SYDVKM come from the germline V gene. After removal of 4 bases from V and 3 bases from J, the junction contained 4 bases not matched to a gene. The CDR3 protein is CASSSTSGGVYEQYF. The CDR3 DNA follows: TGTGCCAGCAGTTCGACTAGCGGGGGAGTCTACGAGCAGTACTTC.

The CDR3 protein is CASSQDHAGGDTQYF. For the CDR3, the DNA is TGCGCCAGCAGCCAAGATCATGCGGGTGGGGATACGCAGTATTTT. V usage is TRBV4-1 and J usage is TRBJ2-3; TRBD2 might be the D (5 bases). CDR1 and CDR2 from the germline V gene are MGHRA and YSYEKL. The CDR3 spans 15 residues. Trimming stripped 0 bases from V and 6 bases from J, with 13 bases between.